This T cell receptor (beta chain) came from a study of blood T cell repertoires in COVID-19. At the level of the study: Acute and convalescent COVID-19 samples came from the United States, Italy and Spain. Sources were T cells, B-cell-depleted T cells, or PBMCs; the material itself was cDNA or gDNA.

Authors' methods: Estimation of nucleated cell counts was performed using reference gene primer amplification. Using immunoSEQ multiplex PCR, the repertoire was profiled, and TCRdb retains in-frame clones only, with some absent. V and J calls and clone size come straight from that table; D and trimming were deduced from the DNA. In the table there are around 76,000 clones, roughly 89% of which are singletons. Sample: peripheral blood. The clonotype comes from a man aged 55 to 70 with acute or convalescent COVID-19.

For the CDR3, the DNA is TGTGCCAGCAGCCTACAACAGGGGGCTGGCACTGAAGCTTTCTTT. Its protein product is CASSLQQGAGTEAFF. V is TRBV3-1 (or the pseudogene TRBV3-2) and J is TRBJ1-1; TRBD1 agrees at 9 bases. This CDR3 spans 15 amino acids. Germline V gene sequence: CDR1 LGHDT, CDR2 YNNKEL (reference sequence). J lost 4 bases, V lost 4 bases, and 7 bases had no gene match.